This T cell receptor (beta chain) was observed in a study of identical twins (dated by TCRdb to the mid-2010s). As for the study more broadly: TCR alpha and beta repertoires from monozygotic twins, unrelated adults of various ages and cord blood were deep-sequenced to test whether fetal clonotypes persist. To rule out contamination, the twin experiments were replicated at different times with different library preparation protocols.

Libraries were prepared through 5' RACE. The instrument given in TCRdb is Illumina HiSeq 2000. Template switching introduced a universal primer binding site; the final cDNA contained a unique molecular identifier, enabling accurate counting of TCR cDNA molecules. First-strand cDNA for TCR alpha and beta chains was synthesized from specific primers in the conserved constant-segment region. To control for contamination, every cDNA library carried two barcodes: a SMART-Mk sample barcode plus Illumina barcodes. TruSeq adapter sequences along with Illumina sample barcodes were introduced in two successive PCR steps. TCR alpha and beta cDNA libraries were sequenced on the Illumina HiSeq platform with custom primers. The original methods were these. MiGEC was used to process raw reads and extract unique molecular identifiers, and MiXCR was used to find CDR3 positions. For each individual, recombination models were inferred using an EM algorithm with the repgenHMM and IGoR tools. The analysis of shared clonotypes was done with the tcR package in R, with sharing normalized by the product of cloneset sizes. To study raw recombination without the effects of thymic and clonal selection, out-of-frame nonproductive sequences were analyzed. TCRdb redid the processing of the public reads, applying fastp at Q25 and MiXCR, and retained in-frame beta chains. CDR3 protein sequences are deduplicated, and each keeps its most common genes and DNA. The V and J calls, along with clone size, are taken from TCRdb and not from the paper's own processing. The sample table contains 1.5 million or so distinct CDR3 sequences; only one count was recorded for about 30% of them. Of the sample, approximately 0.25% falls within the top ten clones.

Every donor in the study was a healthy Caucasian. From the cysteine through the phenylalanine, the CDR3 covers 14 amino acids. The kept DNA is CDR3 alone, 42 bases in frame from the first base. CDR1 MDHEN and CDR2 SYDVKM are derived from the germline V gene. V is pared back by 7 bases and J by 0 bases, with 13 bases lying between the germline termini. Note on this clonotype: What this receptor recognizes is not known. No qualities accompany the bases; no much larger clone lies one base away.

Results and caveats for the whole study, not just this receptor: Compared with coincidental sharing between unrelated individuals, an excess of low generation-probability sequences was observed among out-of-frame TCR alpha sequences shared between twins. Abundant cord blood beta clonotypes had fewer insertions, young adult naive repertoires showed a similar but weaker trend, and memory repertoires showed no such trend. A weaker excess of twin sharing was found in beta out-of-frame sequences because the signal-to-noise ratio was lowered by fewer shared sequences. Recombination models systematically underestimated out-of-frame TCR alpha sharing in monozygotic twins but agreed with sharing between unrelated individuals. Because the same donors could not be followed over many years, the conclusions relied on cross-sectional statistical analysis. Invariant T cells such as MAIT and iNKT could partly confound zero-insertion analyses, though diverse VJ usage argued against this for most clonotypes.

The sequence came from a newborn girl in good health. Sequencing was performed on cord blood. The chain is assembled from TRBV28 and TRBJ2-7; the D region possibly corresponds to TRBD1 (6 bases align). The DNA sequence follows: TGTGCCAGCATCCAAACAGGGAGCTCCTACGAGCAGTACTTC. The resulting protein is CASIQTGSSYEQYF.